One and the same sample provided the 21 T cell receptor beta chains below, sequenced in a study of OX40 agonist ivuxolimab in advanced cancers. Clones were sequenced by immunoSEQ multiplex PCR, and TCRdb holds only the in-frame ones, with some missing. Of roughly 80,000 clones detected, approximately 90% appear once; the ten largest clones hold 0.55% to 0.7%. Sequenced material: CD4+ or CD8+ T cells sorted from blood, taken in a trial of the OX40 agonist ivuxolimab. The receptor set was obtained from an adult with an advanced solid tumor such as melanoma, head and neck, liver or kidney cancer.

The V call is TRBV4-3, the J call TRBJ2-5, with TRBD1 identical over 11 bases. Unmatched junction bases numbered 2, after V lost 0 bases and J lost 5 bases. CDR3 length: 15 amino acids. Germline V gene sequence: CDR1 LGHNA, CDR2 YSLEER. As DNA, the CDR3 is TGCGCCAGCAGCCAAGATGGGACAGGGGGGGAGACCCAGTACTTC. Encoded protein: CASSQDGTGGETQYF.

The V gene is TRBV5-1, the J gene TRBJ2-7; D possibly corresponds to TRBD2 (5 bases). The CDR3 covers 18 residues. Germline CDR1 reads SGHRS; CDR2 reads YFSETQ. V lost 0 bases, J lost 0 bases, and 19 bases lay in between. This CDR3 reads CASSLVWAGAVSSYEQYF. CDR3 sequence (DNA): TGCGCCAGCAGCTTGGTGTGGGCGGGTGCGGTGAGCTCCTACGAGCAGTACTTC.

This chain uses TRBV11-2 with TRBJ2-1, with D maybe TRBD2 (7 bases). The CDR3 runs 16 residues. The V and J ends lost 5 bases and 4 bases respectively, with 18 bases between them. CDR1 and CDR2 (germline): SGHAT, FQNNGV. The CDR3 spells CASSPGGLAVYNEQFF. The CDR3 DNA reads TGTGCCAGCAGCCCCGGGGGGCTAGCGGTATACAATGAGCAGTTCTTC.

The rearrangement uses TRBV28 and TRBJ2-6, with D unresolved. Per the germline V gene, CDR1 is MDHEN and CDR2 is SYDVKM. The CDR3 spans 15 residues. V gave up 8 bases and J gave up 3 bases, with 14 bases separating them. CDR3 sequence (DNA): TGTGCCAGCGTGAAGCCGTTTGGTGGGGCCAACGTCCTGACTTTC. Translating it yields CASVKPFGGANVLTF. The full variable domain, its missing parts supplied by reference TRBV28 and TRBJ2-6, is DVKVTQSSRYLVKRTGEKVFLECVQDMDHENMFWYRQDPGLGLRLIYFSYDVKMKEKGDIPEGYSVSREKKERFSLILESASTNQTSMYLCASVKPFGGANVLTFGAGSRLTVL.

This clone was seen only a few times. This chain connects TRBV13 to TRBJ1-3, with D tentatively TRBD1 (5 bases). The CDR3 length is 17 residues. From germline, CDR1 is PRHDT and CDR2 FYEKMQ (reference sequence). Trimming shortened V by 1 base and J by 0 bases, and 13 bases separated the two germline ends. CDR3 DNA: TGTGCCAGCAGCTTAGAACCCCAGGGTCACTCTGGAAACACCATATATTTT. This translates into CASSLEPQGHSGNTIYF.

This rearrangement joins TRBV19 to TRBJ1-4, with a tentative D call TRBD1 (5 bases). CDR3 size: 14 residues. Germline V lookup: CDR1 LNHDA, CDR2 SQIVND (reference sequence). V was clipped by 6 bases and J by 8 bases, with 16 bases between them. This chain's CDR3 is CASSRNRDQEKLFF. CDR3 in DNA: TGTGCCAGTAGCCGAAACCGGGACCAAGAAAAACTGTTTTTT. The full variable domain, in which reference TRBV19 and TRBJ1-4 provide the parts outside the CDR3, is DGGITQSPKYLFRKEGQNVTLSCEQNLNHDAMYWYRQDPGQGLRLIYYSQIVNDFQKGDIAEGYSVSREKKESFPLTVTSAQKNPTAFYLCASSRNRDQEKLFFGSGTQLSVL.

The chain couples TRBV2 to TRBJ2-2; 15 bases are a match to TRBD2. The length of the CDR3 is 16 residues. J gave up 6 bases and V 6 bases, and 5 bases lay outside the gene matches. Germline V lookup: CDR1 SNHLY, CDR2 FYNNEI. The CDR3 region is CASRGLAGGEAGELFF. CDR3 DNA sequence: TGTGCCAGCAGGGGACTAGCGGGAGGCGAAGCCGGGGAGCTGTTTTTT.

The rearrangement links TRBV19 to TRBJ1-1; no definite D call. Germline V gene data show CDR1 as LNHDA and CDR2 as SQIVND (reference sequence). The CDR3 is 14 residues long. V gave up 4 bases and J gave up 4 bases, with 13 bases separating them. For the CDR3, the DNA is TGTGCCAGTAGTAGGGCAGACACGCGCACTGAAGCTTTCTTT. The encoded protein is CASSRADTRTEAFF.

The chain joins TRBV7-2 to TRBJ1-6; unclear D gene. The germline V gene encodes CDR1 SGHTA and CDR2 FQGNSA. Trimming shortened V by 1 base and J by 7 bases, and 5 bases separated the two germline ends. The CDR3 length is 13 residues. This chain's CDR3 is CASSLGGNSPLHF. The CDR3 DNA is TGTGCCAGCAGCTTAGGGGGAAATTCACCCCTCCACTTT.

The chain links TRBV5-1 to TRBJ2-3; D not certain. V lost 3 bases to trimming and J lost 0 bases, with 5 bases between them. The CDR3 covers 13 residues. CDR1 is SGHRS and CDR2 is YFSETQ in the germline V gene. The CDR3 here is CASSWASTDTQYF. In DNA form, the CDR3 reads TGCGCCAGCAGCTGGGCGAGCACAGATACGCAGTATTTT.

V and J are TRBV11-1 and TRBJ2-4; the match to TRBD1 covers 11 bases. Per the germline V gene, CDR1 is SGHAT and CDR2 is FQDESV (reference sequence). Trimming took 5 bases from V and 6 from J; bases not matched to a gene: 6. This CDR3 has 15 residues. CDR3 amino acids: CASSPSDRGRNIQYF. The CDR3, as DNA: TGTGCCAGCAGCCCTTCGGACAGGGGGCGAAACATTCAGTACTTC.

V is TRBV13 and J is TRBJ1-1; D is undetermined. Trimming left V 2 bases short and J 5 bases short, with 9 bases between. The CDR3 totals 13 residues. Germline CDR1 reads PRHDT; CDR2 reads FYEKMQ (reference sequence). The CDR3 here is CASSLQPRTEAFF. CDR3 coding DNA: TGTGCCAGCAGCTTACAGCCGCGGACTGAAGCTTTCTTT. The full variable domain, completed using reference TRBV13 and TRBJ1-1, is AAGVIQSPRHLIKEKRETATLKCYPIPRHDTVYWYQQGPGQDPQFLISFYEKMQSDKGSIPDRFSAQQFSDYHSELNMSSLELGDSALYFCASSLQPRTEAFFGQGTRLTVV.

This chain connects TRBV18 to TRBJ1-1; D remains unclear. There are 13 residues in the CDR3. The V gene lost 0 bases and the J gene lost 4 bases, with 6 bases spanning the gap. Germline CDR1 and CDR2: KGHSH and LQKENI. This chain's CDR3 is CASSPPSGTEAFF. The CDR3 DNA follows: TGTGCCAGCTCACCACCGTCGGGCACTGAAGCTTTCTTT.

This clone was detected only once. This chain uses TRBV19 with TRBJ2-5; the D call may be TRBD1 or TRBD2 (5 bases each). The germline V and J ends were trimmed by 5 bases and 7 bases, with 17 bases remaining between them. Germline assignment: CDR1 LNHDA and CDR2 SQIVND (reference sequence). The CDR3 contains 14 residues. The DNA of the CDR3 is TGTGCCAGTAGTCCCCGGGGCGGTAGTCGGACCCAGTACTTC. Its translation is CASSPRGGSRTQYF.

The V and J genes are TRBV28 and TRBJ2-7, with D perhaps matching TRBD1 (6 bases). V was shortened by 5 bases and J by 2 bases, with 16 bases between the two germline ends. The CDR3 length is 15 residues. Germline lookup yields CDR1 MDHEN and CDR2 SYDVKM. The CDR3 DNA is TGTGCCAGCAGTCTTTCCTCAGGGGCCGCCTACGAGCAGTACTTC. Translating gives CASSLSSGAAYEQYF.

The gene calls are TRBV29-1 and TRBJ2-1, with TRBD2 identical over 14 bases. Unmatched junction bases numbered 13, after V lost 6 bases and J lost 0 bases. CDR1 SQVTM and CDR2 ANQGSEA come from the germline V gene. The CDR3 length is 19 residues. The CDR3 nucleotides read TGCAGCGTCTCCTCAGGACTAGCGGGAGGTTTCAGCTCCTACAATGAGCAGTTCTTC. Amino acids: CSVSSGLAGGFSSYNEQFF.

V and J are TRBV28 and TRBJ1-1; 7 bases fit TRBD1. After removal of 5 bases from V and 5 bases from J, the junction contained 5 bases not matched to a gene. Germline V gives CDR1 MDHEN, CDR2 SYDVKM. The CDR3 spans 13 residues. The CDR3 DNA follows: TGTGCCAGCAGTCAAGGGGGCTGGACTGAAGCTTTCTTT. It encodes CASSQGGWTEAFF.

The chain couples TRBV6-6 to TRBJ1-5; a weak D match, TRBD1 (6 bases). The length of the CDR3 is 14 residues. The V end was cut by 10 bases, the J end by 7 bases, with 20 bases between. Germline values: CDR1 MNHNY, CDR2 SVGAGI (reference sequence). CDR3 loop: CATNKQGLGQPQHF. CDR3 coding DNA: TGTGCCACGAACAAACAGGGATTGGGACAGCCCCAGCATTTT.

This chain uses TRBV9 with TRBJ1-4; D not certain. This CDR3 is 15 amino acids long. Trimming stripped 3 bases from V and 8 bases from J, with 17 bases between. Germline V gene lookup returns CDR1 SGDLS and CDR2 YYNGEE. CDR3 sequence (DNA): TGTGCCAGCAGCGGAGGTCCCGGGGTAGGCGAAAAACTGTTTTTT. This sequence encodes CASSGGPGVGEKLFF.

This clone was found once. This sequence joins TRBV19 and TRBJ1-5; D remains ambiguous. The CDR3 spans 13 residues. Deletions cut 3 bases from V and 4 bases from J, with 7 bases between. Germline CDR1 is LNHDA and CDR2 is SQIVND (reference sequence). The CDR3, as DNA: TGTGCCAGTAGTATTGGACGGAATCAGCCCCAGCATTTT. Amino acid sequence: CASSIGRNQPQHF.

The CDR3 bases are TGTGCCAGCAGTAGGACAGGGCAGTACGAGCAGTACTTC. Its translation is CASSRTGQYEQYF. J is TRBJ2-7 and V is TRBV2; TRBD1 matches at 8 bases. The V gene end was trimmed by 5 bases and the J gene end by 4 bases; junction bases not matched to a gene: 4. The CDR3 covers 13 residues. CDR1 SNHLY and CDR2 FYNNEI come from the germline V gene.